This TCR beta chain was sequenced for a study of T cell changes during pregnancy in multiple sclerosis. CDR3 size: 14 residues. With 3 bases removed from V and 4 bases from J, the gap between germline ends came to 7 bases. CDR1 and CDR2 (germline): MGHRA, YSYEKL. Libraries were prepared by immunoSEQ multiplex PCR; TCRdb keeps only in-frame clonotypes and omits some of them. There are tens of thousands of clones in the sample; about 93% occur only once, and about 0.94% lies in the top ten. The starting material was peripheral blood, obtained in the second trimester of pregnancy. This chain links TRBV4-1 with TRBJ2-6; no clear D gene. The sequence derives from a female donor in good health, enrolled as a control in a pregnancy study. Here the CDR3 DNA reads TGCGCCAGCAGCCAGCTAGGAGGGGCCAACGTCCTGACTTTC. Translated, it gives CASSQLGGANVLTF.